This TCR beta chain was found in a study of post-analysis software for immune sequencing data (dated by TCRdb to between 2014 and 2017). With regard to the full study: Recorded disease courses included relapsing-remitting, secondary progressive and progressive-relapsing multiple sclerosis, with some patients lacking subtype annotation. The patient repertoires were set against under 12 previously published healthy control repertoires from donors whose ages ranged from about 6 to 27 years. A subset of samples was prepared in parallel using single-end sample barcoding, then pooled and co-amplified after Illumina adapter ligation.

Results the study describes overall, beyond this receptor: When samples were clustered directly using the F measure, samples prepared in the same batch co-clustered strongly, which prompted a batch-effect correction. Patients showed significantly higher frequencies than controls for five TRBV segments, among them TRBV5-6, TRBV5-1 and TRBV20-1. Multiple sclerosis patients had significantly lower normalized Chao1 diversity than controls, a result that suggests substantial peripheral T-cell clonal expansion. The control group was slightly older than the multiple sclerosis patient group.

TCR beta repertoires were profiled from peripheral blood of about a dozen young patients with multiple sclerosis to demonstrate the VDJtools post-analysis software. The patients with multiple sclerosis were children and adolescents between 6 and 15 years of age. Library generation was performed with PCR. TCRdb records Illumina HiSeq 2500 as the sequencer. To reduce PCR and sequencing biases, unique molecular identifiers were incorporated into the TCR beta cDNA libraries. Per 1 to 10 million input T cells, approximately 500,000 cDNA molecules were obtained, such that each molecule approximated one T cell. Patient libraries were prepared and sequenced with the same protocol used for the earlier healthy control dataset. Samples belonging to the same batch were prepared together, multiplexed and sequenced on a shared HiSeq lane. On the study's bioinformatics: MIGEC handled the raw barcoded reads, throwing out single-read molecular identifier groups before consensus assembly and CDR3 extraction. VDJtools was used for post-analysis of the clonotype tables, and diversity was normalized by down-sampling every dataset to the size of the smallest sample. Repertoire overlap clustering matched CDR3 amino acid but not nucleotide sequences to correct batch-related cross-sample contamination. Starting from the raw public reads, TCRdb applied fastp trimming at Q25, assembled clones with MiXCR and retained in-frame beta chains. Entries are consolidated by CDR3 protein sequence, retaining the most common genes and DNA. TCRdb's processing, not the study's, gives the V and J calls here. The sample includes about 770,000 distinct CDR3 sequences, with 40% to 55% observed a single time. Roughly 5.2% of the sample comes from the top ten.

Sequences SQVTM (CDR1) and ANQGSEA (CDR2) are obtained from the germline V gene. The CDR3 measures 16 amino acids from cysteine to phenylalanine. CDR3 DNA is the only sequence kept; it has 48 bases, read in frame from the first base. V and J are trimmed by 5 bases and 4 bases, and the gene matches miss 14 bases of the junction. This clonotype was observed once. No antigen is known for it. It has no much larger one-base neighbor in the sample; base qualities were not kept. The chain is assembled from TRBV29-1 and TRBJ2-5; 9 middle bases align to TRBD1. Source material: blood. The clonotype was recovered from a girl aged 5-17 years with multiple sclerosis. The DNA sequence is given as TGCAGCGTTTCTAGTGAACAGGGGGCGAGTGGAGAGACCCAGTACTTC. Protein translation: CSVSSEQGASGETQYF.